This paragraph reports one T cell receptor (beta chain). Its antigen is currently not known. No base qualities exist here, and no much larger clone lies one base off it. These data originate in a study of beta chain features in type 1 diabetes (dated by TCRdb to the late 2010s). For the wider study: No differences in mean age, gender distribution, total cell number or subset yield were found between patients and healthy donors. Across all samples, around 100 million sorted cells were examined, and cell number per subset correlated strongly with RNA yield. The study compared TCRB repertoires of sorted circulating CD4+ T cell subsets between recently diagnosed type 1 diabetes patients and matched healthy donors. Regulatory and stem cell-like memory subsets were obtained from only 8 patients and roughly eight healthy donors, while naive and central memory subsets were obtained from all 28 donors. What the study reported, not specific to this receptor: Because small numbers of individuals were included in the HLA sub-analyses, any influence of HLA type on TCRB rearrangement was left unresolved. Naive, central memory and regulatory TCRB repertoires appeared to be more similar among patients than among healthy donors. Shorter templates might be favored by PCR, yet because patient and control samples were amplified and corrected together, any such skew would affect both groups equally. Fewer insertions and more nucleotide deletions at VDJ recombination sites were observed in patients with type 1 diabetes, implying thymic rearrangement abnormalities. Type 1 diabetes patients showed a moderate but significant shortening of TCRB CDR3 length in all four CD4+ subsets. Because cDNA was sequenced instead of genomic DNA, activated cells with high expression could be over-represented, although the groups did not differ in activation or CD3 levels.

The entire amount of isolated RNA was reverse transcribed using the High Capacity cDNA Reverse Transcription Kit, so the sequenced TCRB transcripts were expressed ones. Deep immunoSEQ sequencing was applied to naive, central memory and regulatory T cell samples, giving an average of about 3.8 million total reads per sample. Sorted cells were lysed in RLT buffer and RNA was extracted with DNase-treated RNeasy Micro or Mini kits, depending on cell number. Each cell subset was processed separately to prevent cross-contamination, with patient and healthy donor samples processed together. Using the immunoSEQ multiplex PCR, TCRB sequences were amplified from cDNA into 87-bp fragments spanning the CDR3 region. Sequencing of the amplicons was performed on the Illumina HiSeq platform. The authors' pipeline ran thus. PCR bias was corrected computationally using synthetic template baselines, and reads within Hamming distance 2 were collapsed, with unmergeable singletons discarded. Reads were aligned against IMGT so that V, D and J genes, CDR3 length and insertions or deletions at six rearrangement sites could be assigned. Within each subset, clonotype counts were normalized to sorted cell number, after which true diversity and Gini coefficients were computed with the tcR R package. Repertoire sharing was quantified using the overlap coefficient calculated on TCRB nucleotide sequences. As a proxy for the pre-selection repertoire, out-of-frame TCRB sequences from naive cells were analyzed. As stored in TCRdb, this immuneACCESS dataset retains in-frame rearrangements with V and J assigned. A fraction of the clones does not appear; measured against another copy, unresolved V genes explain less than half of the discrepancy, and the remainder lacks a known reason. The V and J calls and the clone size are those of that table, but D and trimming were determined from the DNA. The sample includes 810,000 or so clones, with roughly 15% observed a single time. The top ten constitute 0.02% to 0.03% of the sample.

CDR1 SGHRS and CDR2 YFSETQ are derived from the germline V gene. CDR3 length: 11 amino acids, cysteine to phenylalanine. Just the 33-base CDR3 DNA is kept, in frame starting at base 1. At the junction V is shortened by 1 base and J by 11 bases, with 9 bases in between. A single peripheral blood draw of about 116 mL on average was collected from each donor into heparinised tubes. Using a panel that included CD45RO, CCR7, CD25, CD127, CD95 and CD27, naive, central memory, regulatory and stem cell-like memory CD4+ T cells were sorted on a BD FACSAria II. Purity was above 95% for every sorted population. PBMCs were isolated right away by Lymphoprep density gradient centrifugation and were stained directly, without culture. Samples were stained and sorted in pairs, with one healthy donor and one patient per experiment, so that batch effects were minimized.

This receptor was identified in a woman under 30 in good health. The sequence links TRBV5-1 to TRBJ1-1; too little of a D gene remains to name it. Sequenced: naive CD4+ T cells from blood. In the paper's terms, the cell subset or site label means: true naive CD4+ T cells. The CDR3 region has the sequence CASSLSGEAFF. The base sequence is TGCGCCAGCAGCTTGTCCGGTGAGGCTTTCTTT.